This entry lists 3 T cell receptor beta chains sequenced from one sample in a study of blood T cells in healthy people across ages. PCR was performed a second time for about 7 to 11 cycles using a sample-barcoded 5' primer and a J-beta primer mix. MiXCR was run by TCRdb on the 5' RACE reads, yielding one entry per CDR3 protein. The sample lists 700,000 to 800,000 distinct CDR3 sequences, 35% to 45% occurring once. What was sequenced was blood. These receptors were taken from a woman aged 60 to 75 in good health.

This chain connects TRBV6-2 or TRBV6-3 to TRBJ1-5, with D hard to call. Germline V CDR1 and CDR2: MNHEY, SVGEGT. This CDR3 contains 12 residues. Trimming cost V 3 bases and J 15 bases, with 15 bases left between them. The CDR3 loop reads CASSYKAYAPHF. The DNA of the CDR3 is TGTGCCAGCAGTTATAAGGCCTACGCCCCGCATTTT.

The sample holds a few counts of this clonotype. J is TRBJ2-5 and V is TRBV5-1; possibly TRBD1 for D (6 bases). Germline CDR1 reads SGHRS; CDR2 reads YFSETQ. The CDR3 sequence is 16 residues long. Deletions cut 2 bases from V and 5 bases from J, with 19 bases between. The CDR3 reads CASSLALGHEFETQYF. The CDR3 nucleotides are TGCGCCAGCAGCTTAGCTTTGGGACACGAATTCGAGACCCAGTACTTC.

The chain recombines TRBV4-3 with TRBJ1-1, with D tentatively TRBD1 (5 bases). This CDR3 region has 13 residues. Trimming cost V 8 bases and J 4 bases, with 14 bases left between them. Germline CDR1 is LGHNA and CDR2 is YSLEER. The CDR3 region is CASRFGGGTEAFF. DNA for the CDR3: TGCGCCAGCCGCTTCGGGGGAGGCACTGAAGCTTTCTTT.